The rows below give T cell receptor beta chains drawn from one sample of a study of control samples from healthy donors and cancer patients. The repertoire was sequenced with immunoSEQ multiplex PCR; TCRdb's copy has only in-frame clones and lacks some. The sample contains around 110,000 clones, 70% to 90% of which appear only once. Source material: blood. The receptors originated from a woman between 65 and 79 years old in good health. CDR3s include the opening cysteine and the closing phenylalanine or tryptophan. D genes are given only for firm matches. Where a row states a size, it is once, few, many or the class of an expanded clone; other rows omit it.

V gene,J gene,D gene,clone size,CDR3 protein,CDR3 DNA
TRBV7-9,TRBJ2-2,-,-,CASTLTNPTATNTGELFF,TGTGCCAGCACCCTTACTAATCCGACAGCCACAAACACCGGGGAGCTGTTTTTT
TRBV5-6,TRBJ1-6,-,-,CASSDDPLGASPLHF,TGTGCCAGCAGCGACGACCCCCTCGGGGCTTCACCCCTCCACTTT
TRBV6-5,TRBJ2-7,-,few,CASSYLNSYEQYF,TGTGCCAGCAGTTACCTGAACTCCTACGAGCAGTACTTC
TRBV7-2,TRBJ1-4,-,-,CASSRTLLSEKLFF,TGTGCCAGCAGCCGGACCCTCCTTTCTGAAAAACTGTTTTTT
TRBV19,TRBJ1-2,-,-,CASSIGYGYTF,TGTGCCAGTAGTATCGGCTATGGCTACACCTTC
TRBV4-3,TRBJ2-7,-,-,CASSQPGVGTYEQYF,TGCGCCAGCAGCCAACCTGGAGTAGGGACCTACGAGCAGTACTTC
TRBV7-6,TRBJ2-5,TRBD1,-,CASSSIGQGVRETQYF,TGTGCCAGCAGCTCTATCGGACAGGGGGTTCGAGAGACCCAGTACTTC
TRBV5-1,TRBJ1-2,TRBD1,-,CASSLVSGQGAYTF,TGCGCCAGCAGCTTGGTATCGGGACAGGGGGCTTACACCTTC
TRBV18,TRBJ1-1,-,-,CASSPESRGNTEAFF,TGTGCCAGCTCACCAGAGAGTAGGGGGAACACTGAAGCTTTCTTT
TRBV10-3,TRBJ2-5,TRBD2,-,CAISESIGGGFQETQYF,TGTGCCATCAGTGAGTCGATTGGCGGGGGGTTTCAAGAGACCCAGTACTTC
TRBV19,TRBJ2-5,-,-,CASSQGWRQETQYF,TGTGCCAGTAGCCAAGGCTGGCGGCAAGAGACCCAGTACTTC
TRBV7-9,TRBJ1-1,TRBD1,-,CASSSLTGARAFF,TGTGCCAGCAGCTCACTTACAGGGGCCCGAGCTTTCTTT
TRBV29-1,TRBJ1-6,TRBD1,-,CSAAQGVNSPLHF,TGCAGCGCCGCTCAGGGGGTAAATTCACCCCTCCACTTT
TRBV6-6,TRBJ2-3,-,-,CAARPINRDTQYF,TGTGCCGCCCGACCGATAAACAGAGATACGCAGTATTTT
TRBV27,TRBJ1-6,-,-,CASRVTAYNSPLHF,TGTGCCAGCAGGGTTACAGCCTATAATTCACCCCTCCACTTT
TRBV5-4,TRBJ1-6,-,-,CASRSQGMNSPLHF,TGTGCCAGCAGGAGCCAGGGGATGAATTCACCCCTCCACTTT
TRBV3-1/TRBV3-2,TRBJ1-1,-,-,CASSQGSNTEAFF,TGTGCCAGCAGCCAAGGGTCGAACACTGAAGCTTTCTTT
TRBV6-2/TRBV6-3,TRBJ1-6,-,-,CASSYYGGSNSPLHF,TGTGCCAGCAGTTACTACGGGGGAAGCAATTCACCCCTCCACTTT
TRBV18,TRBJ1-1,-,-,CASSPGGGLTEAFF,TGTGCCAGCTCCCCGGGGGGGGGCCTCACTGAAGCTTTCTTT
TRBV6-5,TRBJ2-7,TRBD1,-,CASTEGQGVYEQYF,TGTGCCAGCACCGAGGGACAGGGGGTTTACGAGCAGTACTTC
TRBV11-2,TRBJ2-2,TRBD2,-,CASSIPGLTTRTGELFF,TGTGCCAGCAGCATACCGGGACTAACCACGCGGACCGGGGAGCTGTTTTTT
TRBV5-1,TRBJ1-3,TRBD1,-,CASSGGQGVPGNTIYF,TGCGCCAGCAGCGGTGGACAGGGGGTGCCTGGAAACACCATATATTTT
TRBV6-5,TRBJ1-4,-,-,CASRGRMSGEKLFF,TGTGCCAGCCGCGGTCGAATGTCTGGGGAAAAACTGTTTTTT
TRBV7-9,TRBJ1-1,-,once,CASSSPGEGTEAFF,TGTGCCAGCAGCTCCCCAGGGGAGGGGACTGAAGCTTTCTTT
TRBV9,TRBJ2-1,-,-,CASSVAGYNEQFF,TGTGCCAGCAGCGTAGCTGGTTACAATGAGCAGTTCTTC
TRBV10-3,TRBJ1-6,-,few,CAISESRTIGSPLHF,TGTGCCATCAGTGAGTCGAGGACAATTGGTTCACCCCTCCACTTT
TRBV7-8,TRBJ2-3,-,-,CASSLAASYTDTQYF,TGTGCCAGCAGCTTAGCGGCAAGTTACACAGATACGCAGTATTTT
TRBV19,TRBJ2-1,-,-,CASSTTGNNEQFF,TGTGCCAGTAGTACAACCGGGAACAATGAGCAGTTCTTC
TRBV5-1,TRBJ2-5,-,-,CASSFTGRYLETQYF,TGCGCCAGCAGCTTTACAGGCCGTTATTTGGAGACCCAGTACTTC
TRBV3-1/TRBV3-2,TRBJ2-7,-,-,CASSQAAGTIGEQYF,TGTGCCAGCAGCCAAGCGGCCGGGACCATTGGCGAGCAGTACTTC
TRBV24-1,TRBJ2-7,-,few,CATSDSRRGRSEQYF,TGTGCCACCAGTGATTCCCGCAGGGGAAGATCCGAGCAGTACTTC